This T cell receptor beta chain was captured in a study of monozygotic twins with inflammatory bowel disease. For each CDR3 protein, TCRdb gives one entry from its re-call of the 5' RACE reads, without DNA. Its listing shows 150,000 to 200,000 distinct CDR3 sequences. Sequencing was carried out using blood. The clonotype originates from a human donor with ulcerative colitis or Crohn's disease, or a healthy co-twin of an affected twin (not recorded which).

CDR3 region: CASSSRSYNEQFF. V gene TRBV6-5 combines with J gene TRBJ2-1. Germline CDR1 MNHEY, CDR2 SVGAGI. The CDR3 has 13 residues.